The rows below give T cell receptor beta chains drawn from one sample of a study of T cell responses to AZD1222 COVID-19 vaccine. The assay was immunoSEQ multiplex PCR, and TCRdb's table has in-frame clones only and misses some. Of 200,000 to 250,000 clones in the sample, roughly 91% were seen once. Sequencing was performed on peripheral blood, taken on day 0 of MenACWY control vaccination. These receptor sequences come from an adult in good health. The CDR3 runs from the conserved cysteine through the conserved F or W. A D gene is named only where the DNA matches it firmly. A row's size may be missing; if present it is once, few, many or a size class.

J: TRBJ1-1
size: few
D: .
V: TRBV11-3
CDR3: CASSTRGTAEAFF
DNA: TGTGCCAGCAGCACAAGGGGTACCGCTGAAGCTTTCTTT

J: TRBJ1-4
size: .
D: .
V: TRBV19
CDR3: CASRMAGVEKLFF
DNA: TGTGCCAGTAGGATGGCAGGGGTGGAAAAACTGTTTTTT

J: TRBJ2-7
size: .
D: .
V: TRBV5-6
CDR3: CASSLATEQYF
DNA: TGTGCCAGCAGCTTGGCAACCGAGCAGTACTTC

J: TRBJ1-2
size: .
D: TRBD1
V: TRBV7-9
CDR3: CASSVGQGHGYTF
DNA: TGTGCCAGCAGCGTGGGACAGGGACATGGCTACACCTTC

J: TRBJ1-2
size: .
D: .
V: TRBV29-1
CDR3: CSTTVLEPGISGYTF
DNA: TGCAGCACGACGGTACTGGAGCCTGGGATCTCTGGCTACACCTTC

J: TRBJ2-3
size: .
D: .
V: TRBV3-1/TRBV3-2
CDR3: CASSQSGKDTQYF
DNA: TGTGCCAGCAGCCAGTCCGGCAAGGATACGCAGTATTTT

J: TRBJ2-3
size: .
D: TRBD2
V: TRBV5-3
CDR3: CARSLVASGGACTDTQYF
DNA: TGTGCCAGAAGCTTGGTGGCTAGCGGGGGGGCCTGCACAGATACGCAGTATTTT

J: TRBJ1-6
size: .
D: .
V: TRBV7-2
CDR3: CASSLAGGDNNSPLHF
DNA: TGTGCCAGCAGCTTAGCTGGGGGCGACAATAATTCACCCCTCCACTTT

J: TRBJ1-5
size: .
D: .
V: TRBV30
CDR3: CASDAGGNQPQHF
DNA: TGTGCCTCAGACGCGGGAGGCAATCAGCCCCAGCATTTT

J: TRBJ2-3
size: .
D: .
V: TRBV7-2
CDR3: CASSFSGGPGDTQYF
DNA: TGTGCCAGCAGCTTCTCCGGGGGGCCGGGAGATACGCAGTATTTT

J: TRBJ2-1
size: .
D: .
V: TRBV6-2/TRBV6-3
CDR3: CASSPDGGSYNEQFF
DNA: TGTGCCAGCAGCCCCGACGGGGGCTCCTACAATGAGCAGTTCTTC